This section outlines one T cell receptor (beta chain) sequence together with its context. This entry is derived from a study of blood T cell repertoires in COVID-19. Only in-frame clones appear in the TCRdb table, and some are missing; sequencing was by immunoSEQ multiplex PCR. The table lists some 250,000 clones, roughly 90% of them singletons. This CDR3 has 17 amino acids. Germline assignment: CDR1 LGHDT and CDR2 YNNKEL (reference sequence). V lost 6 bases to trimming and J lost 7 bases; unmatched junction nucleotides: 20. The sequenced sample was peripheral blood. The origin of this receptor is a man aged 55 to 70 who had recovered from COVID-19. The J gene is TRBJ1-2, the V gene TRBV3-1 (or the pseudogene TRBV3-2); 7 bases map to TRBD1. The CDR3 nucleotides read TGTGCCAGCAGTCTCCGCCAGGCAGGGGGTGTTGGTGGTGGCTACACCTTC. Residues: CASSLRQAGGVGGGYTF.